The entry below gives a single TCR beta chain sequence along with its context. The use of a sample-barcoded 5' primer and a J-beta primer mix characterized a second PCR of about 6 to 12 cycles. From the 5' RACE reads, TCRdb called clonotypes with MiXCR, one entry per CDR3 protein. The sample lists over 1,300,000 distinct CDR3 sequences, around 59% occurring once. Healthy Caucasian individuals from Russia aged about 6 to 90 were enrolled as donors. The sample is drawn from a study of blood T cells in healthy people across ages. V lost 3 bases to trimming and J lost 3 bases, with 15 bases between them. CDR3 length equals 16 residues. Germline V gene data show CDR1 as SNHLY and CDR2 as FYNNEI.

This rearrangement joins TRBV2 to TRBJ2-1; D gene ambiguous. The sequenced sample consisted of blood. The sequence was obtained from a man between 18 and 35 years old in good health. The CDR3 coding sequence is TGTGCCAGCAGTGACCGGGCCCTCTCCCTCTACAATGAGCAGTTCTTC. This encodes CASSDRALSLYNEQFF. The full variable domain, with the rest looked up from reference TRBV2 and TRBJ2-1, is EPEVTQTPSHQVTQMGQEVILRCVPISNHLYFYWYRQILGQKVEFLVSFYNNEISEKSEIFDDQFSVERPDGSNFTLKIRSTKLEDSAMYFCASSDRALSLYNEQFFGPGTRLTVL.